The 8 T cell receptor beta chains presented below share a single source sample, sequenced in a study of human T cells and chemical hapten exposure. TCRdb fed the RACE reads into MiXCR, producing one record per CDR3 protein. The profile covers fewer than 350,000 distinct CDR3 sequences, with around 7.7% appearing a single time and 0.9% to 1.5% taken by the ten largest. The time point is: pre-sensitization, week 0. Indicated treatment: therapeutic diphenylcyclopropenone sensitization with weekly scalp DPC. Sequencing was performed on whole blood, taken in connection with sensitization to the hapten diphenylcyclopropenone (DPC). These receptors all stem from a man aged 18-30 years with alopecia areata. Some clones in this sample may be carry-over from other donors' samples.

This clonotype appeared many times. The CDR3 sequence: CASSRDRNQPQHF. The CDR3 DNA is TGTGCCAGTAGTCGGGACAGAAATCAGCCCCAGCATTTT. The rearrangement uses TRBV19 and TRBJ1-5; 7 bases are shared with TRBD1. This CDR3 region has 13 residues. Germline V gene data show CDR1 as LNHDA and CDR2 as SQIVND (reference sequence). The V and J ends lost 5 bases and 4 bases, in that order; junction bases with no gene match: 2. The whole variable domain, remainder taken from reference TRBV19 and TRBJ1-5, is DGGITQSPKYLFRKEGQNVTLSCEQNLNHDAMYWYRQDPGQGLRLIYYSQIVNDFQKGDIAEGYSVSREKKESFPLTVTSAQKNPTAFYLCASSRDRNQPQHFGDGTRLSIL.

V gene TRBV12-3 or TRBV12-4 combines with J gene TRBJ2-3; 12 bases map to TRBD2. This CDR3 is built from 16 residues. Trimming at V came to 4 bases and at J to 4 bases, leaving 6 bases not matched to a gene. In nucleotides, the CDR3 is TGTGCCAGCAGTTCCGGACTAGCGGGGAACGCAGATACGCAGTATTTT. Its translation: CASSSGLAGNADTQYF.

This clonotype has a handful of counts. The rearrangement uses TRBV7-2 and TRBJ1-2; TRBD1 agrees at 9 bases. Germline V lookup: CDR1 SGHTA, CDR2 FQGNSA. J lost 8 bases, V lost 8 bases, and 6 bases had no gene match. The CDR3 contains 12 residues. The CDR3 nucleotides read TGTGCCAGCTTGAACAGGGGGCGAGGCTACACCTTC. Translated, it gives CASLNRGRGYTF.

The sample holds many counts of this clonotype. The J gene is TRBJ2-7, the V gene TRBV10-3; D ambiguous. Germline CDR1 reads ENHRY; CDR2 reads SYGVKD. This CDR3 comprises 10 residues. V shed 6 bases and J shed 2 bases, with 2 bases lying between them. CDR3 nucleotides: TGTGCCATCAGGACCTACGAGCAGTACTTC. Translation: CAIRTYEQYF.

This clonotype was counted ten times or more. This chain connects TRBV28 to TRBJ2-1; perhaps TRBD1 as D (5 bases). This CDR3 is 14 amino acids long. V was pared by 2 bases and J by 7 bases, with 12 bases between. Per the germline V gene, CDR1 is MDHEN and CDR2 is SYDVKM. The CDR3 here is CASSLPGSWNEQFF. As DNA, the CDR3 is TGTGCCAGCAGTTTACCAGGGTCTTGGAATGAGCAGTTCTTC. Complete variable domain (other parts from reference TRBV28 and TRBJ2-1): DVKVTQSSRYLVKRTGEKVFLECVQDMDHENMFWYRQDPGLGLRLIYFSYDVKMKEKGDIPEGYSVSREKKERFSLILESASTNQTSMYLCASSLPGSWNEQFFGPGTRLTVL.

The chain's CDR3 is CASSLTGVAKNIQYF. CDR3 DNA sequence: TGTGCCAGCAGTTTAACGGGGGTAGCCAAAAACATTCAGTACTTC. This chain links TRBV28 with TRBJ2-4, with D possibly being TRBD2 (6 bases). CDR1 MDHEN and CDR2 SYDVKM come from the germline V gene. The CDR3 spans 15 residues. The germline V and J ends were trimmed by 2 bases and 0 bases, with 8 bases remaining between them.

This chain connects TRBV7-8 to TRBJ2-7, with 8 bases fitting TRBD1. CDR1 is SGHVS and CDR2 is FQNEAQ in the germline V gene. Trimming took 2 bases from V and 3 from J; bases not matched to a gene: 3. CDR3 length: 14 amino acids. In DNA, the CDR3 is TGTGCCAGCAGCTTAAGCGACAGGGGCTACGAGCAGTACGTC. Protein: CASSLSDRGYEQYV.

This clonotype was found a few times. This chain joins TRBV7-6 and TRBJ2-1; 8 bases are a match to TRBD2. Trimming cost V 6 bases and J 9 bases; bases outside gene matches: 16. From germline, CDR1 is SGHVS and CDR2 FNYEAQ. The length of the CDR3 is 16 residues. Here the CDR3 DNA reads TGTGCCAGCAGGCCGCTATTCGGGACTAGGGCATCTGAGCAGTTCTTC. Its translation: CASRPLFGTRASEQFF.